These 24 T cell receptor beta chains were sequenced from one sample in a study of cytomegalovirus exposure and HLA in healthy donors. Vbeta (60) and Jbeta (13) primers were used in the PCR. Here immunoSEQ multiplex PCR was the method, and the copy in TCRdb shows in-frame clones only, minus some. The repertoire holds 75,000 to 100,000 clones, with roughly 76% as singletons. The specimen sequenced was PBMCs. The receptors come from a female donor in good health and CMV-seronegative.

The chain carries TRBV30 and TRBJ2-1, with D unresolved. V was cut by 2 bases and J by 0 bases, with 11 bases left in between. Germline V gene sequence: CDR1 GTSNPN, CDR2 SVGIG (reference sequence). The CDR3 has 15 amino acids. The CDR3 nucleotides are TGTGCCTGGAGTATGGGCTCGAGCTCCTACAATGAGCAGTTCTTC. Protein sequence: CAWSMGSSSYNEQFF. Variable domain in full (rest from reference TRBV30 and TRBJ2-1): SQTIHQWPATLVQPVGSPLSLECTVEGTSNPNLYWYRQAAGRGLQLLFYSVGIGQISSEVPQNLSASRPQDRQFILSSKKLLLSDSGFYLCAWSMGSSSYNEQFFGPGTRLTVL.

This clone was found once. J is TRBJ1-2 and V is TRBV30; 7 nucleotides match TRBD1. J gave up 5 bases and V 4 bases, and 7 bases lay outside the gene matches. Germline CDR1 and CDR2: GTSNPN and SVGIG (reference sequence). The CDR3 is 13 residues long. The CDR3 nucleotides read TGTGCCTGGACACCGGGACAGTCTTATGGCTACACCTTC. This sequence encodes CAWTPGQSYGYTF.

The J gene is TRBJ2-7, the V gene TRBV7-9, with D tentatively TRBD2 (5 bases). V lost 3 bases to trimming and J lost 0 bases, with 12 bases between them. The CDR3 sequence is 15 residues long. Germline V gives CDR1 SEHNR, CDR2 FQNEAQ (reference sequence). CDR3 nucleotide sequence: TGTGCCAGCAGCTTGGGCGTAGGGAGCTCCTACGAGCAGTACTTC. Protein product: CASSLGVGSSYEQYF.

The chain couples TRBV27 to TRBJ2-6; 8 nucleotides agree with TRBD1. CDR1 is MNHEY and CDR2 is SMNVEV in the germline V gene (reference sequence). The J segment lost 0 bases and the V segment lost 6 bases, leaving 16 bases of the junction unmatched. The CDR3 contains 20 residues. The CDR3 loop reads CASRHRDRRGLFSGANVLTF. The CDR3, as DNA: TGTGCCAGCAGACACCGGGACAGGAGGGGCCTTTTCTCTGGGGCCAACGTCCTGACTTTC.

This clone appeared a few times. The chain couples TRBV4-2 to TRBJ2-2; 10 bases fit TRBD2. After removal of 4 bases from V and 3 bases from J, the junction contained 2 bases not matched to a gene. Germline V gives CDR1 LGHNA, CDR2 YNFKEQ. CDR3 size: 15 residues. CDR3 protein: CASSPGTSDTGELFF. The CDR3 bases are TGTGCCAGCAGCCCCGGGACTAGCGACACCGGGGAGCTGTTTTTT.

V and J are TRBV6-1 and TRBJ2-7, with 14 nucleotides matching TRBD2. The CDR3 runs 16 residues. The germline V gene has CDR1 MNHNS and CDR2 SASEGT. The J segment lost 3 bases and the V segment lost 1 base, leaving 2 bases of the junction unmatched. In DNA, the CDR3 is TGTGCCAGCAGTGAAGTGGGACTAGCGGGAGTCTACGAGCAGTACTTC. It specifies CASSEVGLAGVYEQYF.

The chain couples TRBV6-1 to TRBJ2-7; 7 bases line up with TRBD2. This CDR3 has 15 residues. CDR1 is MNHNS, CDR2 SASEGT, per germline. With 1 base clipped from V and 7 bases from J, the junction kept 10 bases outside the gene matches. CDR3 loop: CASSEGAGYRGEQYF. The DNA of the CDR3 is TGTGCCAGCAGTGAAGGAGCGGGGTACCGGGGTGAGCAGTACTTC.

This chain joins TRBV30 and TRBJ2-1; weak D call: TRBD2 (5 bases). Trimming removed 2 bases at V and 6 bases at J, with 17 bases between. This CDR3 contains 15 residues. CDR1 and CDR2 from the germline V gene are GTSNPN and SVGIG (reference sequence). The CDR3 spells CAWSWGIGKSNEQFF. In nucleotides, the CDR3 is TGTGCCTGGAGTTGGGGTATCGGGAAATCCAATGAGCAGTTCTTC. Full variable domain (missing parts from reference TRBV30 and TRBJ2-1): SQTIHQWPATLVQPVGSPLSLECTVEGTSNPNLYWYRQAAGRGLQLLFYSVGIGQISSEVPQNLSASRPQDRQFILSSKKLLLSDSGFYLCAWSWGIGKSNEQFFGPGTRLTVL.

CDR3 sequence reads: CASRLTGSPDTQYF. The CDR3 DNA follows: TGTGCCAGTAGGTTAACAGGTAGTCCAGATACGCAGTATTTT. V gene TRBV19 combines with J gene TRBJ2-3; a weak D match, TRBD1 (5 bases). There are 14 residues in the CDR3. CDR1 is LNHDA and CDR2 is SQIVND in the germline V gene (reference sequence). Deletions cut 6 bases from V and 4 bases from J, with 14 bases between. Filled out from reference TRBV19 and TRBJ2-3, the complete variable domain reads DGGITQSPKYLFRKEGQNVTLSCEQNLNHDAMYWYRQDPGQGLRLIYYSQIVNDFQKGDIAEGYSVSREKKESFPLTVTSAQKNPTAFYLCASRLTGSPDTQYFGPGTRLTVL.

This clone has just one count. The chain combines TRBV7-2 with TRBJ2-2; D possibly corresponds to TRBD1 (6 bases). In germline, CDR1 is SGHTA, CDR2 FQGNSA. Trimming removed 4 bases at V and 7 bases at J, with 16 bases between. The CDR3 sequence is 15 residues long. The CDR3 DNA sequence: TGTGCCAGCAGCTCAGGACAGTCTAGAAGCGGGGAGCTGTTTTTT. Protein product: CASSSGQSRSGELFF.

The sample holds one count of this clone. V gene TRBV19 combines with J gene TRBJ2-2; 8 nucleotides agree with TRBD1. The CDR3 contains 15 residues. The trim removed 4 bases at V and 3 bases at J, leaving 4 bases unmatched. From germline, CDR1 is LNHDA and CDR2 SQIVND (reference sequence). The CDR3 spells CASSTYRGDTGELFF. The CDR3 DNA reads TGTGCCAGTAGTACTTACAGGGGGGACACCGGGGAGCTGTTTTTT. Looking up the rest from reference TRBV19 and TRBJ2-2 gives the full variable domain: DGGITQSPKYLFRKEGQNVTLSCEQNLNHDAMYWYRQDPGQGLRLIYYSQIVNDFQKGDIAEGYSVSREKKESFPLTVTSAQKNPTAFYLCASSTYRGDTGELFFGEGSRLTVL.

The chain uses TRBV5-1 and TRBJ2-2; D unclear. V lost 4 bases, J lost 9 bases, and 19 bases lay in between. The CDR3 has 15 residues. Germline V lookup: CDR1 SGHRS, CDR2 YFSETQ. The CDR3, as DNA: TGCGCCAGCAGCCCTAGAGGAGTTGGAGAACGGGAGCTGTTTTTT. Translated: CASSPRGVGERELFF.

The V gene is TRBV6-5, the J gene TRBJ2-7; TRBD1 matches 9 bases. This CDR3 comprises 14 residues. Trimming removed 5 bases from V and 6 bases from J; junction bases left unmatched: 8. The germline V gene has CDR1 MNHEY and CDR2 SVGAGI. The CDR3 DNA follows: TGTGCCAGCAGTCCCGGGACAGGGTTGTTCGAGCAGTACTTC. Translating it yields CASSPGTGLFEQYF.

The chain carries TRBV10-2 and TRBJ1-1; unclear D gene. Germline V lookup: CDR1 WSHSY, CDR2 SAAADI. V lost 9 bases to trimming and J lost 1 base, with 6 bases between them. This CDR3 contains 11 residues. The chain's CDR3 is CASSENTEAFF. Here the CDR3 DNA reads TGCGCCAGTTCAGAGAACACTGAAGCTTTCTTT.

The chain couples TRBV7-2 to TRBJ2-7; 11 bases match TRBD1. CDR3 length: 16 residues. Germline V gene data show CDR1 as SGHTA and CDR2 as FQGNSA. V was pared by 1 base and J by 7 bases, with 9 bases of the junction left unmatched. CDR3: CASSLGRTGGLGEQYF. The CDR3 DNA reads as TGTGCCAGCAGCTTAGGCCGGACAGGGGGCTTGGGAGAGCAGTACTTC.

This clone appeared once. The V gene is TRBV27, the J gene TRBJ1-3; D remains ambiguous. Germline values: CDR1 MNHEY, CDR2 SMNVEV (reference sequence). Trimming took 6 bases from V and 1 from J, leaving 7 bases between them. The length of the CDR3 is 13 residues. CDR3 protein: CASRTGSGNTIYF. The CDR3 DNA reads TGTGCCAGCAGGACTGGGTCTGGAAACACCATATATTTT.

This clone was found a few times. The CDR3 protein is CASQTGKYNSPLHF. The CDR3 DNA reads as TGTGCCAGCCAGACAGGGAAATATAATTCACCCCTCCACTTT. V usage is TRBV2 and J usage is TRBJ1-6; 7 bases are a match to TRBD1. Germline V lookup: CDR1 SNHLY, CDR2 FYNNEI. V was pared by 8 bases and J by 4 bases, with 5 bases of the junction left unmatched. This CDR3 spans 14 amino acids.

The gene calls are TRBV7-9 and TRBJ2-2; no firm D call. This CDR3 has 13 amino acids. Germline lookup yields CDR1 SEHNR and CDR2 FQNEAQ (reference sequence). V lost 2 bases, J lost 6 bases, and 7 bases lay in between. The CDR3 loop reads CASSLSLAGELFF. CDR3 DNA sequence: TGTGCCAGCAGCTTAAGCCTTGCCGGGGAGCTGTTTTTT.

In nucleotides, the CDR3 is TGTGCCATCAGTGAATCACAGGGCAATGAGCAGTTCTTC. It is translated as CAISESQGNEQFF. This sequence joins TRBV10-3 and TRBJ2-1; perhaps TRBD1 as D (6 bases). The V gene's germline CDR1 is ENHRY and CDR2 SYGVKD. V shed 3 bases and J shed 6 bases, with 9 bases lying between them. CDR3 length equals 13 residues.

The chain couples TRBV5-1 to TRBJ2-5, with D possibly matching TRBD1 (6 bases). CDR1 is SGHRS and CDR2 is YFSETQ in the germline V gene. V was shortened by 0 bases and J by 5 bases, with 14 bases between the two germline ends. The CDR3 runs 15 residues. This CDR3 reads CASSLASTGRETQYF. The CDR3, as DNA: TGCGCCAGCAGCTTGGCCTCGACAGGTCGGGAGACCCAGTACTTC.

The chain has TRBV5-6 and TRBJ1-6; the D gene is possibly TRBD1 (6 bases). This CDR3 comprises 16 residues. V was pared by 3 bases and J by 8 bases, with 18 bases between. Germline lookup yields CDR1 SGHDT and CDR2 YYEEEE. CDR3 DNA: TGTGCCAGCAGCTCAACAGGGAAAGTTAGGGATTCACCCCTCCACTTT. Residues: CASSSTGKVRDSPLHF.

In this sample, this clone turned up a few times. This chain links TRBV30 with TRBJ1-2, with 8 bases that match TRBD1. V was clipped by 2 bases and J by 3 bases; unmatched bases: 11. The CDR3 is 16 amino acids. CDR1 is GTSNPN, CDR2 SVGIG, per germline (reference sequence). The chain's CDR3 is CAWSSLLVTGDYGYTF. CDR3 sequence (DNA): TGTGCCTGGAGTTCTCTTTTAGTGACAGGGGACTATGGCTACACCTTC.

This clone has just a few counts. The chain uses TRBV2 and TRBJ1-2; 7 bases fit TRBD1. The ends lost 7 bases at V and 10 bases at J; junction bases unmatched: 9. Germline CDR1 and CDR2: SNHLY and FYNNEI. CDR3 size: 12 residues. CDR3 sequence reads: CASNPTGWVYTF. CDR3 bases: TGTGCCAGCAATCCGACAGGGTGGGTCTACACCTTC.

The chain joins TRBV4-1 to TRBJ2-6, with TRBD1 as a possible D gene (5 bases). The germline V and J ends were trimmed by 0 bases and 4 bases, with 13 bases remaining between them. From germline, CDR1 is MGHRA and CDR2 YSYEKL. The CDR3 contains 17 residues. The CDR3 sequence: CASSQDRRGSGANVLTF. The DNA of the CDR3 is TGCGCCAGCAGCCAAGATAGAAGGGGTTCCGGGGCCAACGTCCTGACTTTC.